Sequencing of this TCR beta chain was carried out in a study of identifying expanded T cells in peripheral blood. Study-level findings and limits: Roughly 1.2 clones differed between technical replicates, versus approximately 16 and 20 over time. Across healthy donors, higher total template counts meant significantly greater approximately two-week count variance.

The V end lost 4 bases, the J end lost 7 bases, and 17 bases lay between the germline ends. Germline V gene data show CDR1 as MGHRA and CDR2 as YSYEKL. This CDR3 has 16 residues. Sequencing used immunoSEQ multiplex PCR; TCRdb keeps in-frame clones, though not all of them. The table lists more than 85,000 clones, about 87% of them singletons. Healthy donors had no documented immune events, such as infections, while sampled. Regarding this clone: Its antigen is unknown.

The TCR was taken from a person aged 18 to 75 in good health. The chain has TRBV4-1 and TRBJ1-6, with D possibly matching TRBD1 (5 bases). The sequenced sample consisted of blood. The CDR3 DNA is TGCGCCAGCAGCCTCCCCCCCGGGGGATCCAATTCACCCCTCCACTTT. Protein product: CASSLPPGGSNSPLHF.